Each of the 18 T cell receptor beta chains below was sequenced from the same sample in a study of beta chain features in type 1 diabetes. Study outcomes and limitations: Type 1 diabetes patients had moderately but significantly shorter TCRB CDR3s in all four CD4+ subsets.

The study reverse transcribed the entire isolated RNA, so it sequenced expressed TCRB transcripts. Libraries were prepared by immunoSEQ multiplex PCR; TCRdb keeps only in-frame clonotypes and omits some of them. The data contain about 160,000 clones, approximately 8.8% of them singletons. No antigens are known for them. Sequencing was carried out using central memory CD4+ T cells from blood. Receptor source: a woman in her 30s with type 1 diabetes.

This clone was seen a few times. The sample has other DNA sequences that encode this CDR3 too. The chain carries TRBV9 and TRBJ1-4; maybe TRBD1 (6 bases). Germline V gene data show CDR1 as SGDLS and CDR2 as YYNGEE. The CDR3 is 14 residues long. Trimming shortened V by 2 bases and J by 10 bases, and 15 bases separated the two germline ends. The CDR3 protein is CASSVGGGEAKLFF. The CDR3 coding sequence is TGTGCCAGCAGCGTGGGAGGGGGAGAGGCAAAACTGTTTTTT.

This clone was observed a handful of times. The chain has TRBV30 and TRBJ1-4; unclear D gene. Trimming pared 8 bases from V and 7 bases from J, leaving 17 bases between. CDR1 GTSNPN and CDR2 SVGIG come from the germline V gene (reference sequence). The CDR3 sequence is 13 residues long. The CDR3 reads CARKGLDSEKLFF. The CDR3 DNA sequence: TGTGCCCGAAAAGGACTCGATTCTGAAAAACTGTTTTTT.

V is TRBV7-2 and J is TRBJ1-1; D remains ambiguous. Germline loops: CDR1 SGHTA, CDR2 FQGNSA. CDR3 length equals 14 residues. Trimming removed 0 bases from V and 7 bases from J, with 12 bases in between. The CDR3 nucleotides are TGTGCCAGCAGCTTAGCGAACTGGTCTGATGAAGCTTTCTTT. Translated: CASSLANWSDEAFF.

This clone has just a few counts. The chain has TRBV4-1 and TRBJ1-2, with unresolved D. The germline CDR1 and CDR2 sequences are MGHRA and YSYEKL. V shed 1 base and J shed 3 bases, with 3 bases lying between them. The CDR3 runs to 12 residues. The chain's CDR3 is CASSQGDYGYTF. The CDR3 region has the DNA TGCGCCAGCAGCCAAGGCGACTATGGCTACACCTTC.

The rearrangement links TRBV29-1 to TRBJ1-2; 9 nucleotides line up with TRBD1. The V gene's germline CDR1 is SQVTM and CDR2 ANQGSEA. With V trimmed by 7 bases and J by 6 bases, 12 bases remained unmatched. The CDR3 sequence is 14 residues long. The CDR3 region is CSAPWTGDSDGYTF. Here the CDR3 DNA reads TGCAGCGCTCCCTGGACAGGGGATTCGGATGGCTACACCTTC.

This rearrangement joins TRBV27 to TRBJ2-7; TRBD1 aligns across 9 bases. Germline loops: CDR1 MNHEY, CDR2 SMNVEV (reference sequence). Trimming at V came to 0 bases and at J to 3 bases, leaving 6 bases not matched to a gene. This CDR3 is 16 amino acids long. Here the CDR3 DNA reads TGTGCCAGCAGTTTATCTTGGGACAGGGTGGTCTACGAGCAGTACTTC. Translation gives CASSLSWDRVVYEQYF.

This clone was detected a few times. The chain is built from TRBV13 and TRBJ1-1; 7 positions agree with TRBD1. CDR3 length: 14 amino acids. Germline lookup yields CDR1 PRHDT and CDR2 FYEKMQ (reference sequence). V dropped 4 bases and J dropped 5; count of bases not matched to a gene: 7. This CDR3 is CASSSTGVNTEAFF. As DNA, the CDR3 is TGTGCCAGCAGCTCAACAGGGGTTAATACTGAAGCTTTCTTT.

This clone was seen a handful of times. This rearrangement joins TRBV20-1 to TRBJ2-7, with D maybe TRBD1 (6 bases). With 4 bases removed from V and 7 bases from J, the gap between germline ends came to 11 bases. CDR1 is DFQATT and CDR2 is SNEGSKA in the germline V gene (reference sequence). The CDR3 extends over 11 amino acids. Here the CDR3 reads CSAKQGREQYF. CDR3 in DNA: TGCAGTGCTAAACAGGGCCGGGAGCAGTACTTC.

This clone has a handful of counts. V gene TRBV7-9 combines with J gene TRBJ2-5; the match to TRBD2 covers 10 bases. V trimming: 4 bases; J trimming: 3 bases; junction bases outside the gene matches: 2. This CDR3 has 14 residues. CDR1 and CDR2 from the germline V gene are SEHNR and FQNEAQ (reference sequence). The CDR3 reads CASSWTSGKETQYF. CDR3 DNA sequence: TGTGCCAGCAGCTGGACTAGCGGAAAAGAGACCCAGTACTTC.

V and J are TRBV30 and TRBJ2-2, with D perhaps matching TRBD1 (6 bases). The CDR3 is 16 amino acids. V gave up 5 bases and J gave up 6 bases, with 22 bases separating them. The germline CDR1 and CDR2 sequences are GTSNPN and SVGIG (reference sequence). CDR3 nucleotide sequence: TGTGCCTGGGACAAAAGGGGACATCGGGCGTCCGGGGAGCTGTTTTTT. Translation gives CAWDKRGHRASGELFF.

Here the CDR3 reads CASAGGDGDTQYF. The CDR3 DNA reads TGTGCATCTGCGGGAGGTGACGGAGATACGCAGTATTTT. V and J are TRBV19 and TRBJ2-3; 8 nucleotides align to TRBD2. CDR3 length: 13 residues. Germline V gene data show CDR1 as LNHDA and CDR2 as SQIVND (reference sequence).

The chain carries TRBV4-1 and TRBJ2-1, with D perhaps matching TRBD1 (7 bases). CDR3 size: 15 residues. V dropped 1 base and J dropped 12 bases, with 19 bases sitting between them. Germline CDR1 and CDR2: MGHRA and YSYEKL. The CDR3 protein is CASSQGTGRGRGQFF. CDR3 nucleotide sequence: TGCGCCAGCAGCCAAGGGACAGGACGGGGGCGAGGGCAGTTCTTC.

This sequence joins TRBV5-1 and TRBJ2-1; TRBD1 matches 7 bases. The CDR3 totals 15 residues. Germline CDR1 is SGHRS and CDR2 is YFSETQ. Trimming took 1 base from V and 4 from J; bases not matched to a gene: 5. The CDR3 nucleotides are TGCGCCAGCAGCTTGTCGACAGGGACGTACAATGAGCAGTTCTTC. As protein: CASSLSTGTYNEQFF.

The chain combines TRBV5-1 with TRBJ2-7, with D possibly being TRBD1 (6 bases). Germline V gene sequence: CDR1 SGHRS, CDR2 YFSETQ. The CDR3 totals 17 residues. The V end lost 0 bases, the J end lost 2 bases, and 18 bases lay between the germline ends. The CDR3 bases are TGCGCCAGCAGCTTGGCCTCCGGGCAGGGGCGTACCTACGAGCAGTACTTC. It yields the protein CASSLASGQGRTYEQYF.

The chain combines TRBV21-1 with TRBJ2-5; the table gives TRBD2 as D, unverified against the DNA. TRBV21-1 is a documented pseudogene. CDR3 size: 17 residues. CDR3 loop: CASSKAPAGEYQETQYF. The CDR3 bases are TGTGCCAGCAGCAAAGCCCCAGCGGGGGAGTACCAAGAGACCCAGTACTTC.

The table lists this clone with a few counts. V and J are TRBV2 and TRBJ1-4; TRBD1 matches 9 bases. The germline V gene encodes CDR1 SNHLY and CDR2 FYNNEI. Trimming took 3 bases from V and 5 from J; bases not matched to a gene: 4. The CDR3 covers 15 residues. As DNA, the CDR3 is TGTGCCAGCAGTGAGGAAGGGACAGGGAATGAAAAACTGTTTTTT. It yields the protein CASSEEGTGNEKLFF.

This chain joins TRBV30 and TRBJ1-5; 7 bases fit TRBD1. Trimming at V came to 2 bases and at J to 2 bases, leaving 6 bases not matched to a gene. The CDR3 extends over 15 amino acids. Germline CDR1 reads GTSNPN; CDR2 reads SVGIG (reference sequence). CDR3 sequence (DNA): TGTGCCTGGAGTCGACAGGGATATGGCAATCAGCCCCAGCATTTT. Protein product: CAWSRQGYGNQPQHF.

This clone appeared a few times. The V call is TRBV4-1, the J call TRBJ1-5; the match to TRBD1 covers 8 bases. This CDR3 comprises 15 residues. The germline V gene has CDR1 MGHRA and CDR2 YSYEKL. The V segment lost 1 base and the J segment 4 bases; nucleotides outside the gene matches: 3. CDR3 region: CASSQATGVNQPQHF. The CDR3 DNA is TGCGCCAGCAGCCAAGCGACAGGGGTAAATCAGCCCCAGCATTTT.